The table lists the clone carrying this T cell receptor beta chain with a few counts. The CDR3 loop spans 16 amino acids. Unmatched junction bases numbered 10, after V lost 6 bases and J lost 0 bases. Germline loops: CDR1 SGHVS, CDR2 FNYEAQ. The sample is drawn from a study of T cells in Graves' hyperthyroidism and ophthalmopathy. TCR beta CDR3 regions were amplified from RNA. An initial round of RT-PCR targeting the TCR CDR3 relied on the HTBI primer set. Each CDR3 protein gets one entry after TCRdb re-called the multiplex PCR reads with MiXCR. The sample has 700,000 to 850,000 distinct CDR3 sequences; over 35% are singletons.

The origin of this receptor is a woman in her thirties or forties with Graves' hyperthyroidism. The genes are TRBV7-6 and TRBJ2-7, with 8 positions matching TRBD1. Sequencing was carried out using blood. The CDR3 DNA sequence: TGTGCCAGCAGTCACGCCGGGACAGGACTCTCCTACGAGCAGTACTTC. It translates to CASSHAGTGLSYEQYF. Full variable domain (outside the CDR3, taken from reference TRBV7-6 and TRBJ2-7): GAGVSQSPRYKVTKRGQDVALRCDPISGHVSLYWYRQALGQGPEFLTYFNYEAQQDKSGLPNDRFSAERPEGSISTLTIQRTEQRDSAMYRCASSHAGTGLSYEQYFGPGTRLTVT.